A single sample is the source of the 5 T cell receptor beta chains below, sequenced in a study of technical replicates of blood from several donors. The protocol was immunoSEQ multiplex PCR, while the TCRdb copy is restricted to in-frame clones and leaves out a portion. Among 75,000 to 95,000 clones listed, just under 95% were seen once. Material for sequencing was T cells isolated from PBMCs. These receptors were taken from a human donor in good health.

The chain links TRBV27 to TRBJ1-5; D gene unclear. The length of the CDR3 is 16 residues. Germline-derived CDR1 and CDR2 are MNHEY and SMNVEV (reference sequence). V was clipped by 5 bases and J by 3 bases, with 17 bases between them. The CDR3 region has the DNA TGTGCCAGCAGTCCCACCGACAAGACCTACAATCAGCCCCAGCATTTT. It is translated as CASSPTDKTYNQPQHF.

The chain links TRBV6-5 to TRBJ2-5; TRBD1 agrees at 10 bases. There are 16 residues in the CDR3. V was pared by 2 bases and J by 4 bases, with 7 bases of the junction left unmatched. CDR1 and CDR2 from the germline V gene are MNHEY and SVGAGI. The CDR3 reads CASSYSGRTGGETQYF. The CDR3 DNA reads TGTGCCAGCAGTTACAGTGGTCGGACAGGGGGAGAGACCCAGTACTTC.

The chain couples TRBV2 to TRBJ2-3; no clear D. The V gene lost 8 bases and the J gene lost 6 bases, with 18 bases spanning the gap. The germline CDR1 and CDR2 sequences are SNHLY and FYNNEI. The CDR3 covers 14 residues. The CDR3 DNA sequence: TGTGCCAGCGGCTGGAGCGCCCCTCCGGATACGCAGTATTTT. This encodes CASGWSAPPDTQYF.

This clone was seen only once. The CDR3 coding sequence is TGTGCCAGCAGCTTAGCTCTGGGCCCGAGCTCCTACGAGCAGTACTTC. It encodes CASSLALGPSSYEQYF. The rearrangement joins TRBV7-9 to TRBJ2-7, with D unclear. CDR3 size: 16 residues. The germline V gene encodes CDR1 SEHNR and CDR2 FQNEAQ (reference sequence). Trimming took off 0 bases at V and 0 bases at J, with 12 bases between the two ends.

Remarks on this clone: Other DNA sequences from this sample encode an identical CDR3 as well. This chain links TRBV28 with TRBJ1-1; TRBD1 agrees at 8 bases. Germline assignment: CDR1 MDHEN and CDR2 SYDVKM. There are 13 residues in the CDR3. Trimming at V came to 3 bases and at J to 6 bases, leaving 3 bases not matched to a gene. CDR3: CASSLSGGAEAFF. The DNA of the CDR3 is TGTGCCAGCAGTTTGTCAGGGGGCGCTGAAGCTTTCTTT.